The T cell receptor beta chain under discussion was sequenced for a study of CD8 T cells in ankylosing spondylitis. Findings of the study overall: According to the report, clones linked to the disease were significantly enriched in matched synovial fluid samples taken from ankylosing spondylitis patients. A TCR beta motif of eight highly homologous variants appeared characteristic of ankylosing spondylitis blood.

Comment on this clonotype: Its cognate antigen is unknown.

In making TCR beta libraries, quantitative 5'-RACE with molecular barcodes was used. TCRdb re-analysed the 5' RACE reads in MiXCR, keeping a single row per CDR3 protein. The sample holds hundreds of thousands of distinct CDR3 sequences, about 13% seen once. CDR3 length: 15 amino acids. V was clipped by 1 base and J by 8 bases, with 17 bases between them. Germline V gene sequence: CDR1 SGHTA, CDR2 FQGNSA. The sample consisted of blood, either unsorted or a sorted T cell fraction (not recorded which). The receptor comes from a male donor with ankylosing spondylitis. The chain has TRBV7-2 and TRBJ1-2; D unclear. The CDR3 DNA sequence: TGTGCCAGCAGCTTAGAAGCGGCTCCCTATCAGGGCTACACCTTC. Encoded protein: CASSLEAAPYQGYTF.